The clone carrying this T cell receptor beta chain was observed many times. The sample belongs to a study of human T cells and chemical hapten exposure. The time point: patch test 1, 2 weeks after DPC sensitization. The treatment here: therapeutic diphenylcyclopropenone sensitization with weekly scalp DPC. Looked up from germline, CDR1 is LGHNA and CDR2 is YSLEER. CDR3 length: 16 amino acids. The trim removed 5 bases at V and 2 bases at J, leaving 8 bases unmatched. MiXCR was run by TCRdb on the RACE reads, yielding one entry per CDR3 protein. The table has under 120,000 distinct CDR3 sequences, approximately 10% seen once.

Here the sequenced sample was whole blood, taken in connection with sensitization to the hapten diphenylcyclopropenone (DPC). V usage is TRBV4-3 and J usage is TRBJ2-3, with 9 bases lining up with TRBD1. This TCR derives from a woman aged 40 to 50 with alopecia areata. Some clones in this sample may be carry-over from other donors' samples. As DNA, the CDR3 is TGCGCCAGCAGCAGACGGACAGGGGAACCCACAGATACGCAGTATTTT. Its protein is CASSRRTGEPTDTQYF.